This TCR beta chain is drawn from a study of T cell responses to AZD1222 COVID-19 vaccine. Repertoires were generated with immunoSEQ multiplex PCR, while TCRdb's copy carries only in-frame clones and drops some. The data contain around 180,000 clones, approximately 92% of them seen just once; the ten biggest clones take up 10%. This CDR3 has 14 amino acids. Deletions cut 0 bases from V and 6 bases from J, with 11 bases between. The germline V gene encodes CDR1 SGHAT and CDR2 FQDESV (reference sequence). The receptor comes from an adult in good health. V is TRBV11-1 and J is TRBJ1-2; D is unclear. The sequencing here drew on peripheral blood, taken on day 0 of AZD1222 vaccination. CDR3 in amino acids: CASSLAPPRHGYTF. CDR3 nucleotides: TGTGCCAGCAGCTTAGCCCCCCCCCGCCATGGCTACACCTTC.